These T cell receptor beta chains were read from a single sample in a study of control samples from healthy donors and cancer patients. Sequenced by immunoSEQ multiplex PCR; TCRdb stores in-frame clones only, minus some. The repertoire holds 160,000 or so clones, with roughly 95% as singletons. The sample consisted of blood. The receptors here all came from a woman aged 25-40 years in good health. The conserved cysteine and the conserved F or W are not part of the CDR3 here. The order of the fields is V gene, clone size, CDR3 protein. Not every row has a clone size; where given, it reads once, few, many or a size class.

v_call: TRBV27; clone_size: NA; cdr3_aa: ASSLGTTGESSYEQY
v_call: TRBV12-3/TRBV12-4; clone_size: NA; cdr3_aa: ASSDRDEQY
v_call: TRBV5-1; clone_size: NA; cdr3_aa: ASSLAPEVEAF
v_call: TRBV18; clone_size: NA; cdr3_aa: ASSHRGTEETQY
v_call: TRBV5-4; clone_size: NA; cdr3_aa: ASSRQGVMNTEAF
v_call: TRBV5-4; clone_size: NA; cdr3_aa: ASSLGFGELF
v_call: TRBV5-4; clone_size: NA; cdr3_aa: ASSPPPGLAGGAGETQY
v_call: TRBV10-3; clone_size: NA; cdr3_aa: AISRQGTNQPQH
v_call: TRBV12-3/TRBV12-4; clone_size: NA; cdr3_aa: ASRGAGGYEQY
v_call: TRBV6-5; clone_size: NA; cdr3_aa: ASRPRGERGSPLH
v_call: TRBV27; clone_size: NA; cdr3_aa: ASSQRDLTEAF
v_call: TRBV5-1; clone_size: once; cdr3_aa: ASTQGYEQY
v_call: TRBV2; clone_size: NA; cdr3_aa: ASSELGGVWRVTKDNEQF
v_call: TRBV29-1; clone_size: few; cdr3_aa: SVRTVGNTIY
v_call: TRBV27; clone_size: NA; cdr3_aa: ASSLYEQY
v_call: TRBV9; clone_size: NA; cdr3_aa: ASSALAVSTDTQY
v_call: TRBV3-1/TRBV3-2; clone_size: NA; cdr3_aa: ASSQSLTGYNSPLH
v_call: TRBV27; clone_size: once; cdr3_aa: ASSLLGQPYGYT
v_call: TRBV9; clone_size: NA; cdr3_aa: ASSPRGLSGNTIY
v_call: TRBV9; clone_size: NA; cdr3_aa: ASSVISGTTDTQY
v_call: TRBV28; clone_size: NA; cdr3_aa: ASSPSAYYEQY
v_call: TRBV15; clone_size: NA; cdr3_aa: ATRGRRDRQNTEAF
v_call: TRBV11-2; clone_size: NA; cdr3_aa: ASSASHWSSYNSPLH
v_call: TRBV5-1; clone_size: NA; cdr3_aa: ASSLDGGGYT
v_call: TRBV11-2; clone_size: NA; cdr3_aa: ASSPGLRTPYNEQF
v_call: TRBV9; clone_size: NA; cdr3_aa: ASSVGSYNEQF
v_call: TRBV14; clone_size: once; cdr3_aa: ASSQDTQAYGTNEKLF
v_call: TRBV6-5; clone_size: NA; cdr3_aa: ASRDTGELF
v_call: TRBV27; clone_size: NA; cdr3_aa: ASSRTGGATNEKLF
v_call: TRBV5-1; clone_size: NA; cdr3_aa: ASSTGQSRETQY
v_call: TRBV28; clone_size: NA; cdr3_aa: ASIGEGRGLDTQY
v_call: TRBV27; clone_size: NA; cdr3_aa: ASSLSGARDSYEQY
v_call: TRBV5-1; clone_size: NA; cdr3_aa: ASSLALTQQETQY
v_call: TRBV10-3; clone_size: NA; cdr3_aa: AMKAAGGQANQPLH
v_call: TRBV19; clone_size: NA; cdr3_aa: ASSIDGGGAGGDTQY
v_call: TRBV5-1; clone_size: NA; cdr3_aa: ASTDGTGGRGTDTQY
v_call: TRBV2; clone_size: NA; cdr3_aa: ASKVDGFGNQPQH
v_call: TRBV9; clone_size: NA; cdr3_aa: ASSSMERGGQY
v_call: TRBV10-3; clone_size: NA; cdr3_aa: AISAGRGGGYT
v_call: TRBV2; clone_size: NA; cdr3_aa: ASSDGRSSNQPQH
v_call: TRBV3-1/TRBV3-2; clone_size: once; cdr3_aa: ASSQERTGGLNEQF
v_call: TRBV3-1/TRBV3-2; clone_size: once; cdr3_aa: ASSPRTSRWEQF
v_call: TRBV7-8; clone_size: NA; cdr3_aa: ASSLDQGLASEQY
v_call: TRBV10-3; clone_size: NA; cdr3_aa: AISRDRGSYGYT
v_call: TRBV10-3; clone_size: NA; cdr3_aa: AIRPGLAGNEQF
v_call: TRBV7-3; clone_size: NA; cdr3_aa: ASSLIGTSYNEQF
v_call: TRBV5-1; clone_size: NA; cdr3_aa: ASSLGAGGTNTDTQY
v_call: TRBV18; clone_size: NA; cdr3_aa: ASSPGALQTSPLH
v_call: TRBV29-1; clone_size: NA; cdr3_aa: SVVGQVRGETQY
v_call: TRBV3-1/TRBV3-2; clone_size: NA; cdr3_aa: ASSHNSDSPLH
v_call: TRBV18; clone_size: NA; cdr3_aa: ASSPHPPSNTGELF
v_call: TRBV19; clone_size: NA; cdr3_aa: ASSPATGLGEKLF
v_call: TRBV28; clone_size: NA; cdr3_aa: ASSPNWQGAYNEQF
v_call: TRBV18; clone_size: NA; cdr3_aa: ASSPDRNQPQH
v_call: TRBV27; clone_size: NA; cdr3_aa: ASSDIGLAGGKETQY
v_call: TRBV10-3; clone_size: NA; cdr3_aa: AISEGVRDIMETQY
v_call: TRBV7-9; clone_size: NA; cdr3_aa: ASSLGSGSQETQY